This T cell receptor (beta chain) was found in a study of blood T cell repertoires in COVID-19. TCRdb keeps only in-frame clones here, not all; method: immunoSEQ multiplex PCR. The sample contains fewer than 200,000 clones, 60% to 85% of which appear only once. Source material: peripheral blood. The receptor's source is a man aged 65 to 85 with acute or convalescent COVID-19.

The CDR3 nucleotides read TGCGCCAGCAGCCAATGGCTGGGGGGTGGGAACACTGAAGCTTTCTTT. Encoded protein: CASSQWLGGGNTEAFF. The chain links TRBV4-3 to TRBJ1-1; possible D gene TRBD1, 5 bases. CDR3 length: 16 amino acids. CDR1 is LGHNA, CDR2 YSLEER, per germline. The V gene lost 2 bases and the J gene lost 1 base, with 14 bases spanning the gap.